This T cell receptor (beta chain) originates from a study of human T cells and chemical hapten exposure. As to time point: pre-sensitization, week 0. Treatment given: therapeutic diphenylcyclopropenone sensitization with weekly scalp DPC. This clonotype has ten or more counts. V lost 8 bases and J lost 4; bases outside the gene matches: 8. The CDR3 is 14 amino acids. The germline V gene encodes CDR1 MNHEY and CDR2 SVGEGT. TCRdb recomputed calls from the RACE reads with MiXCR, one row per CDR3 protein. Found here are some 400,000 distinct CDR3 sequences, less than 6.5% of them singletons; the top ten hold 2% to 3%.

The sequence was obtained from a woman in her fifties or sixties with alopecia areata. Some clones in this sample may be carry-over from other donors' samples. The chain links TRBV6-2 or TRBV6-3 to TRBJ1-5; TRBD1 matches at 7 bases. Material: whole blood, obtained in connection with sensitization to the hapten diphenylcyclopropenone (DPC). Written as DNA, the CDR3 is TGTGCCAGCGGGGGCCCGACAGGGAATCAGCCCCAGCATTTT. Encoded protein: CASGGPTGNQPQHF.